These T cell receptor beta chains were read from a single sample in a study of shared clonotypes between healthy human individuals. Sequencing used immunoSEQ multiplex PCR; TCRdb keeps in-frame clones, though not all of them. The table has 2 million to 2.5 million clones, approximately 94% seen once. The sequenced sample was naive CD4+ T cells sorted from blood. Receptors originate from a man younger than 35 in good health. Each CDR3 is given with its conserved first and last residue. Fields, in order: J gene, CDR3 length, clone size, D gene, V gene, CDR3 protein, CDR3 DNA. D genes are given only for firm matches. Clone size is shown for a subset of rows, as once, few, many or a class of expanded clone.

>TRBJ2-7|14|-|-|TRBV2
CASRRDTASYEQYF
TGTGCCAGCAGGCGGGACACTGCCTCCTACGAGCAGTACTTC
>TRBJ1-3|14|-|-|TRBV19
CASSITAAGNTIYF
TGTGCCAGTAGTATTACGGCAGCTGGAAACACCATATATTTT
>TRBJ2-2|17|-|TRBD2|TRBV4-3
CASSQEASGRVTGELFF
TGCGCCAGCAGCCAAGAGGCTAGCGGGAGGGTCACCGGGGAGCTGTTTTTT
>TRBJ2-1|17|-|TRBD2|TRBV27
CASRLRTSGYSYNEQFF
TGTGCCAGCAGACTACGGACTAGCGGGTATTCCTACAATGAGCAGTTCTTC
>TRBJ2-1|15|-|TRBD2|TRBV30
CAWSRPGLAYNEQFF
TGTGCCTGGAGCCGCCCGGGACTAGCCTACAATGAGCAGTTCTTC
>TRBJ1-5|12|-|-|TRBV7-9
CASSFHPEPQHF
TGTGCCAGCAGCTTTCACCCCGAGCCCCAGCATTTT
>TRBJ2-5|14|once|-|TRBV5-4
CASSLGGVQETQYF
TGTGCCAGCAGCTTGGGCGGTGTTCAAGAGACCCAGTACTTC
>TRBJ2-7|15|-|TRBD1|TRBV5-1
CASSVWTGVSYEQYF
TGCGCCAGCAGCGTCTGGACAGGGGTCTCCTACGAGCAGTACTTC
>TRBJ1-6|15|-|-|TRBV30
CAWSSQGLYNSPLHF
TGTGCCTGGAGCAGCCAGGGCCTTTACAATTCACCCCTCCACTTT
>TRBJ1-3|13|few|-|TRBV11-2
CASRDSSGNTIYF
TGTGCCAGCAGGGACAGCTCTGGAAACACCATATATTTT
>TRBJ1-6|14|-|TRBD1|TRBV27
CASSRYRGNSPLHF
TGTGCCAGCAGCCGGTACAGGGGTAATTCACCCCTCCACTTT
>TRBJ2-2|13|-|-|TRBV30
CAWSSGSTGELFF
TGTGCCTGGAGTAGCGGAAGCACCGGGGAGCTGTTTTTT
>TRBJ1-1|13|once|-|TRBV11-1
CASSLEGPRRAFF
TGTGCCAGCAGCTTAGAGGGCCCCCGGCGAGCTTTCTTT
>TRBJ1-4|19|-|TRBD1|TRBV18
CASSPPTGQGGVYNEKLFF
TGTGCCAGCTCACCGCCCACCGGACAGGGGGGCGTTTATAATGAAAAACTGTTTTTT
>TRBJ2-7|14|-|-|TRBV9
CASSASGKYIEQYF
TGTGCCAGCAGCGCCTCAGGGAAATACATCGAGCAGTACTTC
>TRBJ2-2|17|-|TRBD1|TRBV28
CASSLLGTGRNTGELFF
TGTGCCAGCAGCTTACTTGGGACAGGGAGGAACACCGGGGAGCTGTTTTTT
>TRBJ2-1|17|-|TRBD2|TRBV5-4
CASSLAVAGGSYNEQFF
TGTGCCAGCAGCTTGGCAGTAGCGGGGGGCTCCTACAATGAGCAGTTCTTC
>TRBJ2-2|14|-|-|TRBV6-5
CASSYAGAKRELFF
TGTGCCAGCAGTTACGCCGGGGCGAAGAGGGAGCTGTTTTTT
>TRBJ2-7|14|once|TRBD2|TRBV6-5
CASSYGGGTYEQYF
TGTGCCAGCAGTTATGGCGGGGGGACCTACGAGCAGTACTTC
>TRBJ2-1|14|-|-|TRBV2
CAAHRDPVFEEQFF
TGTGCCGCCCACCGGGACCCAGTCTTTGAGGAGCAGTTCTTC
>TRBJ1-1|12|-|-|TRBV6-5
CASSYTVAEAFF
TGTGCCAGCAGTTACACGGTCGCTGAAGCTTTCTTT
>TRBJ2-6|18|once|TRBD2|TRBV7-8
CASSLDGIAGVGANVLTF
TGTGCCAGCAGCTTAGATGGAATTGCGGGGGTTGGGGCCAACGTCCTGACTTTC
>TRBJ1-4|14|-|-|TRBV28
CASSFKGRREKLFF
TGTGCCAGCAGTTTCAAGGGTCGGCGAGAAAAACTGTTTTTT
>TRBJ2-7|13|-|-|TRBV7-2
CASSAPAFHEQYF
TGTGCCAGCAGCGCCCCAGCGTTCCACGAGCAGTACTTC
>TRBJ1-1|14|-|-|TRBV7-9
CATQLGVVDTEAFF
TGTGCCACGCAACTCGGGGTCGTGGACACTGAAGCTTTCTTT
>TRBJ1-3|13|-|-|TRBV6-5
CASRSPPGNTIYF
TGTGCCAGCAGGTCCCCCCCTGGAAACACCATATATTTT
>TRBJ1-4|16|once|-|TRBV6-5
CASSYFAGTANEKLFF
TGTGCCAGCAGTTACTTTGCGGGCACAGCTAATGAAAAACTGTTTTTT
>TRBJ2-3|15|-|TRBD2|TRBV7-9
CASSLVSGATDTQYF
TGTGCCAGCAGCTTAGTTAGCGGGGCAACAGATACGCAGTATTTT
>TRBJ1-1|14|-|-|TRBV14
CASSQEWGSTEAFF
TGTGCCAGCAGCCAAGAATGGGGGAGTACTGAAGCTTTCTTT
>TRBJ1-6|15|-|-|TRBV9
CASSSGQTLNSPLHF
TGTGCCAGCAGCTCCGGACAGACCCTTAATTCACCCCTCCACTTT
>TRBJ2-7|13|-|-|TRBV7-9
CASSPFSAVEQYF
TGTGCCAGCAGCCCCTTCTCGGCGGTCGAGCAGTACTTC
>TRBJ2-7|15|-|TRBD1|TRBV28
CASSLVGTGSYEQYF
TGTGCCAGCAGTTTAGTCGGGACAGGGAGCTACGAGCAGTACTTC
>TRBJ1-5|13|-|-|TRBV19
CASSIERGQPQHF
TGTGCCAGTAGTATCGAAAGAGGTCAGCCCCAGCATTTT
>TRBJ2-1|13|-|TRBD1|TRBV6-6
CASRGGSVDEQFF
TGTGCCAGCCGAGGGGGCTCGGTAGATGAGCAGTTCTTC
>TRBJ1-1|13|once|-|TRBV5-1
CASGMTVNTEAFF
TGCGCCAGCGGAATGACAGTGAACACTGAAGCTTTCTTT
>TRBJ2-7|16|once|TRBD2|TRBV18
CASSPPTSGSFYEQYF
TGTGCCAGCTCACCACCGACTAGCGGGAGCTTCTACGAGCAGTACTTC
>TRBJ1-5|15|-|-|TRBV18
CASSPPEGGNQPQHF
TGTGCCAGCTCACCACCGGAGGGGGGCAATCAGCCCCAGCATTTT
>TRBJ1-2|14|-|-|TRBV30
CAWSVNPGSGGYTF
TGTGCCTGGAGTGTTAATCCCGGTAGTGGGGGCTACACCTTC
>TRBJ1-5|17|-|TRBD1|TRBV7-9
CASSLGGTVYSNQPQHF
TGTGCCAGCAGCTTAGGGGGGACAGTTTATAGCAATCAGCCCCAGCATTTT
>TRBJ2-7|15|-|TRBD1|TRBV4-1
CASSPGQTIPYEQYF
TGCGCCAGCAGCCCGGGACAGACAATCCCCTACGAGCAGTACTTC
>TRBJ2-1|14|-|TRBD1|TRBV6-9
CASRGTGLYNEQFF
TGTGCCAGCAGAGGGACAGGGCTCTACAATGAGCAGTTCTTC
>TRBJ2-3|14|-|-|TRBV6-5
CASSYGGDTDTQYF
TGTGCCAGCAGTTACGGCGGAGACACAGATACGCAGTATTTT
>TRBJ2-5|14|-|-|TRBV5-1
CASRPAALEETQYF
TGCGCCAGCCGACCGGCTGCTTTGGAGGAGACCCAGTACTTC
>TRBJ2-7|15|-|TRBD2|TRBV4-3
CASSPTSGGIYEQYF
TGCGCCAGCAGCCCAACGTCGGGAGGGATCTACGAGCAGTACTTC
>TRBJ1-2|13|once|-|TRBV7-9
CASSSQTLGGYTF
TGTGCCAGCAGCTCTCAAACCCTCGGAGGCTACACCTTC